These 11 T cell receptor beta chains were sequenced from one sample in a study of monozygotic twins with inflammatory bowel disease (dated by TCRdb to the late 2010s). Receptor amplification or capture employed 5' RACE. The instrument was an Illumina HiSeq 2500. After the reads were reprocessed by TCRdb, one entry was made per CDR3 protein sequence, with no DNA. The table of this sample itemizes roughly 200,000 distinct CDR3 sequences. The ten largest clones represent less than 9% of the sample. The specimen sequenced was blood. The origin of the receptors is a human donor with ulcerative colitis or Crohn's disease, or a healthy co-twin of an affected twin (not recorded which).

The CDR3 region is CASSDRGGRRDTGELFF. The V and J genes are TRBV6-1 and TRBJ2-2; with no DNA, the TCRdb D assignment of TRBD2 cannot be verified. The CDR3 covers 17 residues. Per the germline V gene, CDR1 is MNHNS and CDR2 is SASEGT.

The chain recombines TRBV2 with TRBJ2-3; no DNA is available, so the TRBD1 call from TCRdb remains unchecked. Germline lookup yields CDR1 SNHLY and CDR2 FYNNEI. The CDR3 is made up of 16 amino acids. CDR3 protein: CASSTPRGSSTDTQYF.

V and J are TRBV29-1 and TRBJ2-5; no DNA is available, so the TRBD1 call from TCRdb remains unchecked. This CDR3 has 14 residues. Germline values: CDR1 SQVTM, CDR2 ANQGSEA. The CDR3 loop reads CSVGGTGGLQTQYF.

This chain links TRBV5-1 with TRBJ2-5; TCRdb reports TRBD1, a call that lacks DNA to check it against. There are 15 residues in the CDR3. CDR1 and CDR2 from the germline V gene are SGHRS and YFSETQ. CDR3 residues: CASSVRQLRGETQYF.

The CDR3: CSVDGLAGGPGGTDTQYF. J is TRBJ2-3 and V is TRBV29-1; the TCRdb D gene call, TRBD2, has no DNA to confirm it. Per germline, CDR1 SQVTM and CDR2 ANQGSEA. This CDR3 is built from 18 residues.

The chain combines TRBV5-1 with TRBJ2-1. This CDR3 is built from 11 residues. Germline lookup yields CDR1 SGHRS and CDR2 YFSETQ. The CDR3: CASSSANEQFF.

This rearrangement joins TRBV19 to TRBJ2-5. The CDR3 has 11 amino acids. Germline V lookup: CDR1 LNHDA, CDR2 SQIVND (reference sequence). The CDR3 protein is CASSAQETQYF.

This CDR3 is CATSRDWSSGSETQYF. The J gene is TRBJ2-5, the V gene TRBV15; TCRdb's assignment of TRBD2 cannot be checked, as there is no DNA. This CDR3 is built from 16 residues. Germline CDR1 is LNHNV and CDR2 is YYDKDF (reference sequence).

The chain combines TRBV4-1 with TRBJ2-1; with no DNA, the TCRdb D assignment of TRBD2 cannot be verified. The CDR3 length is 15 residues. Germline V lookup: CDR1 MGHRA, CDR2 YSYEKL. The CDR3 here is CASSQAGLVSNEQFF.

V is TRBV6-5 and J is TRBJ1-2. Germline V gene sequence: CDR1 MNHEY, CDR2 SVGAGI. The CDR3 has 13 amino acids. This CDR3 is CASSPPEAKGYTF.

This rearrangement joins TRBV2 to TRBJ1-5; TCRdb proposes TRBD1, but this gene call is untestable without DNA. The germline V gene encodes CDR1 SNHLY and CDR2 FYNNEI. The length of the CDR3 is 14 residues. This CDR3 is CASSGDGSNQPQHF.